Listed below are T cell receptor beta chains from one sample, sequenced in a study of CXCR3-negative and CXCR3-positive naive CD8 T cells. TCRdb re-called the 5' RACE reads and shows each CDR3 protein once, DNA omitted. Found here are about 130,000 distinct CDR3 sequences; the top ten clones hold approximately 0.3%. Material: naive CXCR3- CD8+ T cells from blood. The receptors shown here come from a human donor in good health. Some clones in this sample may be carry-over from other donors' samples. Each CDR3 is given with its conserved first and last residue.

>TRBV7-3|TRBJ1-4
CASSSSGEGEKLFF
>TRBV12-3/TRBV12-4|TRBJ2-2
CASSFSARGRVGELFF
>TRBV12-3/TRBV12-4|TRBJ2-1
CASSFWTSGGLYNEQFF
>TRBV28|TRBJ2-1
CASSLHVAGDYNEQFF
>TRBV29-1|TRBJ2-7
CSVGLADISYEQYF
>TRBV10-3|TRBJ2-2
CAISDANELFF
>TRBV29-1|TRBJ1-2
CSASESNYGYTF
>TRBV12-3/TRBV12-4|TRBJ2-3
CASSLGLAGSTDTQYF
>TRBV28|TRBJ2-1
CASSSPWESSYNEQFF
>TRBV27|TRBJ2-3
CASNTPDRGPTDTQYF
>TRBV28|TRBJ2-7
CASNFPRAGSYEQYF
>TRBV6-6|TRBJ2-6
CASSHVWRDTSLSGANVLTF
>TRBV21-1|TRBJ2-2
CASSNPETSTNTGELFF
>TRBV3-1|TRBJ2-7
CASSQVTGASYEQYF
>TRBV5-1|TRBJ2-7
CASRQPPYEQYF
>TRBV15|TRBJ1-6
CATSSPPFSPLHF
>TRBV7-9|TRBJ2-1
CASSLEGRGSNEQFF
>TRBV15|TRBJ2-4
CATSSRSGIPNIQYF
>TRBV5-1|TRBJ2-1
CASSLDRRENEQFF
>TRBV19|TRBJ2-2
CASSVFSGELFF
>TRBV28|TRBJ2-5
CASSYGTGDETQYF
>TRBV18|TRBJ2-3
CASSPGPAFTDTQYF
>TRBV11-2|TRBJ2-3
CASSLYPQASGSDTQYF
>TRBV7-8|TRBJ1-2
CASSIGSTEGFISGYTF
>TRBV29-1|TRBJ2-5
CSADGSGQGVETQYF
>TRBV29-1|TRBJ2-3
CSVDGGTEPTDTQYF
>TRBV6-5|TRBJ1-4
CASSGNTEKLFF
>TRBV21-1|TRBJ2-3
CASSGGKRVPDTQYF
>TRBV7-8|TRBJ2-5
CASSLTGGETQYF
>TRBV13|TRBJ2-1
CASSFEGRAGPYNEQFF
>TRBV7-6|TRBJ1-2
CASSPGLGGGSNYGYTF
>TRBV10-3|TRBJ1-5
CAISELGTGTNQPQHF
>TRBV5-5|TRBJ2-7
CASSLVIPSEQYF
>TRBV7-9|TRBJ2-1
CASSSASGPYNEQFF
>TRBV5-1|TRBJ2-7
CASSLERTYEQYF
>TRBV28|TRBJ2-7
CASSPRTGSYEQYF
>TRBV6-5|TRBJ2-7
CAYPGVYEQYF
>TRBV25-1|TRBJ2-7
CASRRDSSSYEQYF
>TRBV15|TRBJ2-3
CATSKTSGLSTDTQYF
>TRBV7-8|TRBJ2-1
CASSPGASDEQFF
>TRBV13|TRBJ2-7
CASSSRTGDSYEQYF
>TRBV23-1|TRBJ2-2
CASSQWGLLTGELFF
>TRBV5-6|TRBJ2-5
CASSLPGRGRETQYF
>TRBV12-3/TRBV12-4|TRBJ2-3
CASSLALPAVPSTDTQYF
>TRBV20-1|TRBJ2-5
CSARVDRAQETQYF
>TRBV27|TRBJ1-1
CASQGGTEAFF
>TRBV6-2/TRBV6-3|TRBJ1-5
CASSYSKVWLPGQPQHF
>TRBV7-3|TRBJ2-2
CASSATGGVSGELFF
>TRBV5-6|TRBJ2-7
CASSFRYFEQYF